What follows describes a single TCR beta chain. The record originates from a study of cytomegalovirus exposure and HLA in healthy donors. The germline CDR1 and CDR2 sequences are SEHNR and FQNEAQ (reference sequence). V gave up 2 bases and J gave up 3 bases, with 13 bases separating them. CDR3 length: 15 residues. The PCR had 60 Vbeta and 13 Jbeta primers. The assay was immunoSEQ multiplex PCR, and TCRdb's table has in-frame clones only and misses some. The sample carries more than 90,000 clones, under 80% recorded once. This clonotype originated in a man aged 40-49 years in good health and CMV-seronegative. The sample comprised PBMCs. The chain carries TRBV7-9 and TRBJ1-1; D remains unclear. The chain's CDR3 is CASSLMQVVDTEAFF. For the CDR3, the DNA is TGTGCCAGCAGCTTAATGCAGGTGGTCGACACTGAAGCTTTCTTT.